What follows describes a single TCR beta chain. PCR used 60 Vbeta primers and 13 Jbeta primers. Method: immunoSEQ multiplex PCR; TCRdb's copy keeps in-frame clones and lacks some. This repertoire shows under 200,000 clones, approximately 77% found once; its top ten account for roughly 2%. The data are from a study of cytomegalovirus exposure and HLA in healthy donors. CDR3 length: 13 residues. The V end was cut by 8 bases, the J end by 10 bases, with 18 bases between. Germline lookup yields CDR1 MNHNS and CDR2 SASEGT. The sequence was collected from a man aged 50-60 years in good health and CMV-seropositive. Material for sequencing was PBMCs. The genes are TRBV6-1 and TRBJ2-1, with a possible D match to TRBD2 (7 bases). The CDR3 DNA reads TGTGCCAGCTCGAGGTCAGGGGAGGGGGAGCAGTTCTTC. Encoded protein: CASSRSGEGEQFF.